This TCR beta chain emerged from a study of OX40 agonist ivuxolimab in advanced cancers. Study context: The study treated patients with ivuxolimab, an agonistic anti-OX40 (CD134) antibody. Having had anti-PD-1, anti-PD-L1 or anti-CTLA-4 therapy before was allowed, and about 40% had some. Partial responses, seen in three patients, involved one hepatocellular carcinoma and two cutaneous melanomas.

General study points: Partial responders at 0.1-3.0 mg/kg had among the lowest clonal expansion.

Profiling relied on immunoSEQ multiplex PCR, and the TCRdb table lists in-frame clones only, not all of them. The sample holds about 79,000 clones, around 91% seen once. Turning to this clone: Antigen: not known.

This CDR3 is 16 amino acids long. CDR1 and CDR2 from the germline V gene are SGHRS and YFSETQ. The junction had 10 bases not matched to a gene; V was cut back by 3 bases and J by 6 bases. The V and J genes are TRBV5-1 and TRBJ2-3; 10 bases agree with TRBD2. Sequences were derived from CD4+ or CD8+ T cells sorted from blood, sampled in a trial of the OX40 agonist ivuxolimab. The source of this sequence is an adult with an advanced solid tumor such as melanoma, head and neck, liver or kidney cancer. The CDR3 coding sequence is TGCGCCAGCAGCTCTCAAGAGCGGGGGGGCCAGGATACGCAGTATTTT. As protein: CASSSQERGGQDTQYF.